What follows describes a single TCR beta chain. As yet, its antigen is unknown. Random hexamers were used to reverse transcribe roughly 0.5 to 1 ug of RNA. By means of immunoSEQ multiplex PCR, TCR beta CDR3 spanning 54 Vbeta and 13 Jbeta underwent amplification. TCRdb used MiXCR to reprocess the immunoSEQ multiplex PCR reads, holding one entry per CDR3 protein. Found here are around 120,000 distinct CDR3 sequences, around 92% of them singletons; the top ten hold 0.093%. The V and J ends lost 0 bases and 2 bases respectively, with 8 bases between them. In germline, CDR1 is MNHNY, CDR2 SVGAGI (reference sequence). This CDR3 has 14 amino acids. These data belong to a study of CD8 T cells in Susac syndrome. Whole-study findings and limits: The study conceded that relatively few individuals underwent its TCR sequencing and HLA analysis.

The sequenced sample consisted of CD4+ T cells from PBMCs. This rearrangement joins TRBV6-6 to TRBJ2-7; D may match TRBD1 or TRBD2 (5 bases each). This receptor was obtained from a human donor with multiple sclerosis. CDR3 DNA: TGTGCCAGCAGTTACTCGGGGGAAGCCTACGAGCAGTACTTC. It encodes CASSYSGEAYEQYF.